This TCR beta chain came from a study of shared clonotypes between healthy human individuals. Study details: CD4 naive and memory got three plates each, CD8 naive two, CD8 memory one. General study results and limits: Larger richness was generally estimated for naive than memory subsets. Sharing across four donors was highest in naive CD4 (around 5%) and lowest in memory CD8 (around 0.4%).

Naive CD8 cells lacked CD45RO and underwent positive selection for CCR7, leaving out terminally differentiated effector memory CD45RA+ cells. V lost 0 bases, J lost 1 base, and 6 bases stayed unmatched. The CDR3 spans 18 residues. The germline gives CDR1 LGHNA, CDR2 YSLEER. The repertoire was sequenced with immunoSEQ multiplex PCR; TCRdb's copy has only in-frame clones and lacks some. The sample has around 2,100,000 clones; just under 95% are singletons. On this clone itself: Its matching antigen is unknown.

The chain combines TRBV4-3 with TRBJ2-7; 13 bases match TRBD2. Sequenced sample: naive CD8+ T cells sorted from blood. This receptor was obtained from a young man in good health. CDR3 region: CASSQETSGRAGSYEQYF. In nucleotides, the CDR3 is TGCGCCAGCAGCCAAGAAACTAGCGGGAGGGCAGGTTCCTACGAGCAGTACTTC.